This TCR beta chain was captured by sequencing in a study of Graves' ophthalmopathy and Graves' hyperthyroidism. Study-wide results and limits: Blood repertoires reportedly contained most expanded thyroid clonotypes above 0.001 frequency.

Aged 18 to 65, hyperthyroidism patients had new diagnoses of under 2 months' duration. Exclusion criteria comprised other autoimmune diseases, uncontrolled infections, pregnancy or lactation in patients. The study amplified TCR beta CDR3 regions using RNA transcripts. Second-round multiplex PCR followed a first-round RT-PCR using HTBI primers. TCRdb ran MiXCR on the multiplex PCR reads and lists one entry per CDR3 protein. This sample has about 1.2 million distinct CDR3 sequences, with 35% to 45% found just once. This CDR3 contains 14 residues. Germline loops: CDR1 ENHRY, CDR2 SYGVKD. Unmatched junction bases numbered 4, after V lost 10 bases and J lost 0 bases. In its sample, this clonotype was seen many times. The antigen is not known.

Sequencing was performed on peripheral blood or thyroid tissue (not recorded which). The source is an adult man with Graves' hyperthyroidism. The chain recombines TRBV10-3 with TRBJ1-3; TRBD1 agrees at 9 bases. The CDR3 reads CASGQGNSGNTIYF. DNA of the CDR3: TGTGCCAGCGGACAGGGGAACTCTGGAAACACCATATATTTT.